This TCR beta chain comes out of a study of T cells in Graves' hyperthyroidism and ophthalmopathy. V was clipped by 8 bases and J by 2 bases, with 13 bases between them. Germline CDR1 reads SNHLY; CDR2 reads FYNNEI. CDR3 length: 14 amino acids. Graves' hyperthyroidism was deemed stable absent ophthalmopathy progression within 18 months. Fresh peripheral blood, roughly 10 ml, was the source of the PBMCs. This clonotype was picked up a small number of times. Its antigen remains unidentified. Study-level results: Before onset, ophthalmopathy was predicted by the model a median around 6 months earlier. Among thyroid clonotypes expanded above 0.001, most also appeared in blood.

TCR beta CDR3 regions were amplified from RNA transcripts. First-round RT-PCR targeting the TCR CDR3 was performed with the HTBI primer set. TCRdb itself ran the multiplex PCR reads through MiXCR, one entry per CDR3 protein. The sample lists some 510,000 distinct CDR3 sequences; roughly 20% were seen once. The receptor comes from a young man with Graves' hyperthyroidism. Sequencing was carried out using blood. The chain carries TRBV2 and TRBJ2-1, with D perhaps TRBD2 (7 bases). The CDR3 region is CASAPGGPYNEQFF. The CDR3 DNA is TGTGCCAGCGCCCCGGGGGGCCCCTACAATGAGCAGTTCTTC. The variable domain in full, with the rest retrieved from reference TRBV2 and TRBJ2-1, is EPEVTQTPSHQVTQMGQEVILRCVPISNHLYFYWYRQILGQKVEFLVSFYNNEISEKSEIFDDQFSVERPDGSNFTLKIRSTKLEDSAMYFCASAPGGPYNEQFFGPGTRLTVL.